This T cell receptor beta chain was profiled in a study of shared clonotypes between healthy human individuals. Study results and limitations: A reduction in generation probabilities was seen for non-shared clonotypes relative to those shared by all four donors.

Original methodology: ImmunoSEQ yielded junction-only sequences lacking quality scores, so filtering differed. The repertoire was sequenced with immunoSEQ multiplex PCR; TCRdb's copy has only in-frame clones and lacks some. Clonal size and the V and J genes are those of that table, whereas D and trimming came from the DNA. The sample contains approximately 2.1 million clones, more than 80% of which appear only once. This clone showed up just once. Antigen: not known. The CDR3 is 14 amino acids. Germline CDR1 reads SGDLS; CDR2 reads YYNGEE. Between the trimmed V and J ends, which lost 1 base and 0 bases, there was a span of 8 bases.

This TCR came from a young man in good health. Some clones in this sample may be carry-over from other donors' samples. The chain is built from TRBV9 and TRBJ2-7; D possibly corresponds to TRBD2 (6 bases). The sequencing sample was made of naive CD4+ T cells from PBMCs. Subset: CD45RA+ positively selected. CDR3 sequence (DNA): TGTGCCAGCAGCGTAATAGCGGACTCCTACGAGCAGTACTTC. Its protein is CASSVIADSYEQYF.